The TCR beta chain described here comes from a study of STAT3 mutations in large granular lymphocyte leukemia. Overall study results and limits: Every T-cell large granular lymphocyte leukemia patient had at least one immunodominant TCR beta clonotype. After therapy, about 35% of the 18 patients switched clonotypes, all new clones STAT3 wild type.

This clone was observed a few times. Its antigen is unknown. The V gene lost 7 bases and the J gene lost 3 bases, with 16 bases spanning the gap. Germline assignment: CDR1 SNHLY and CDR2 FYNNEI. This CDR3 is built from 14 residues. Average productive template count per sample was approximately 41,000. Profiled with immunoSEQ multiplex PCR; TCRdb holds only in-frame clones, not every one. The sample contains 25,000 to 30,000 clones, around 80% of which appear only once. The receptor's source is a woman between 50 and 59 years old with T-cell large granular lymphocyte leukemia. Some clones in this sample may be carry-over from other donors' samples. Sequencing input: peripheral blood mononuclear cells. This chain joins TRBV2 and TRBJ2-7, with unresolved D. CDR3 in amino acids: CASKLFPDYYEQYF. Here the CDR3 DNA reads TGTGCCAGCAAGTTGTTCCCAGATTACTACGAGCAGTACTTC.